This entry concerns a single T cell receptor (beta chain). Clones were sequenced by immunoSEQ multiplex PCR, and TCRdb holds only the in-frame ones, with some missing. The sample carries 340,000 or so clones, about 86% recorded once. This specimen comes from a study of blood T cell repertoires in COVID-19. Study details: The study drew acute and convalescent COVID-19 samples from the United States, Italy and Spain. T cells, B-cell-depleted T cells, or PBMCs supplied cDNA or gDNA.

The study drew participants aged about 18 to 89 years from roughly 25 US areas. Participant reports of clinical history set cohort assignment. Trimming took off 2 bases at V and 5 bases at J, with 7 bases between the two ends. The CDR3 runs 13 residues. The germline V gene has CDR1 KGHSH and CDR2 LQKENI. This TCR was sampled from a woman aged 35 to 49 with acute COVID-19. V is TRBV18 and J is TRBJ1-5, with D perhaps matching TRBD1 (6 bases). The sequenced material came from PBMCs or T cells enriched from blood (not recorded which). CDR3 loop: CASSPEGDQPQHF. The DNA of the CDR3 is TGTGCCAGCTCACCAGAGGGGGATCAGCCCCAGCATTTT. The variable domain in full, with the rest retrieved from reference TRBV18 and TRBJ1-5, is NAGVMQNPRHLVRRRGQEARLRCSPMKGHSHVYWYRQLPEEGLKFMVYLQKENIIDESGMPKERFSAEFPKEGPSILRIQQVVRGDSAAYFCASSPEGDQPQHFGDGTRLSIL.